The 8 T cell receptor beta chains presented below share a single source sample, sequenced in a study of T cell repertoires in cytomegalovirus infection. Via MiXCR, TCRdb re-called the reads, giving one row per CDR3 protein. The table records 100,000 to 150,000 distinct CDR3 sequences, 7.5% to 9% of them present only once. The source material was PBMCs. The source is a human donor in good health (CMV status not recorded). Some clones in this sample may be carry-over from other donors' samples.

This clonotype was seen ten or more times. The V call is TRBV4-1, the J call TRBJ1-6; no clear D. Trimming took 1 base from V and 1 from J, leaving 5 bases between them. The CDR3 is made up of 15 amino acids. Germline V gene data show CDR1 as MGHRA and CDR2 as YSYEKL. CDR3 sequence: CASSQGGSYNSPLHF. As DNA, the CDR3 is TGCGCCAGCAGCCAAGGGGGTTCCTATAATTCACCCCTCCACTTT.

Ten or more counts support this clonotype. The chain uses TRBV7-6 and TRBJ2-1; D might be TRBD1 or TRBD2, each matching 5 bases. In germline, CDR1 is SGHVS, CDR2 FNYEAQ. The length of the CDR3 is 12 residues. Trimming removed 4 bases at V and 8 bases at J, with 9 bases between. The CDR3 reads CASSYRGHEQFF. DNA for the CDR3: TGTGCCAGCAGCTACCGGGGACATGAGCAGTTCTTC. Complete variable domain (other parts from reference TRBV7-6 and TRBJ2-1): GAGVSQSPRYKVTKRGQDVALRCDPISGHVSLYWYRQALGQGPEFLTYFNYEAQQDKSGLPNDRFSAERPEGSISTLTIQRTEQRDSAMYRCASSYRGHEQFFGPGTRLTVL.

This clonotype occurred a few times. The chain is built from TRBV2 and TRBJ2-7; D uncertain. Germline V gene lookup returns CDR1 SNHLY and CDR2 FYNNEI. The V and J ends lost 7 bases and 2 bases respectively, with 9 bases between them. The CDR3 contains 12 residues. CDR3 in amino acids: CASKRQAYEQYF. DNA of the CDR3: TGTGCCAGCAAGAGGCAGGCCTACGAGCAGTACTTC. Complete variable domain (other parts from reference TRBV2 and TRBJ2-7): EPEVTQTPSHQVTQMGQEVILRCVPISNHLYFYWYRQILGQKVEFLVSFYNNEISEKSEIFDDQFSVERPDGSNFTLKIRSTKLEDSAMYFCASKRQAYEQYFGPGTRLTVT.

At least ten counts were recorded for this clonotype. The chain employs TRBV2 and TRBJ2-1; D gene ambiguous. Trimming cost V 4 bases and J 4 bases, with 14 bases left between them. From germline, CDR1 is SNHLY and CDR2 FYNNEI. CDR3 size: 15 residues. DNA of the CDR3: TGTGCCAGCAGTGTACGAGGCGGAGATTACAATGAGCAGTTCTTC. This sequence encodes CASSVRGGDYNEQFF.

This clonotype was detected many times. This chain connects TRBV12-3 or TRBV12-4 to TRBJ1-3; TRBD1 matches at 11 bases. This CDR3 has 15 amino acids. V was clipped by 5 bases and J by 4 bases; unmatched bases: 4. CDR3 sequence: CASSPGQGVGNTIYF. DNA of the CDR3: TGTGCCAGCAGTCCGGGACAGGGGGTCGGAAACACCATATATTTT.

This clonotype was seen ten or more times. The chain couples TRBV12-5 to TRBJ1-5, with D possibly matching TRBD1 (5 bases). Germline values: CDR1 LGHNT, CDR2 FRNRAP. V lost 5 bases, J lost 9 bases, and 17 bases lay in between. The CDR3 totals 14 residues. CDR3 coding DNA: TGTGCTAGTGGTACCGGGACGGGCGGAGGGCCCCAGCATTTT. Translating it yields CASGTGTGGGPQHF. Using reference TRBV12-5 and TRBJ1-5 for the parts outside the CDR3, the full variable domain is DARVTQTPRHKVTEMGQEVTMRCQPILGHNTVFWYRQTMMQGLELLAYFRNRAPLDDSGMPKDRFSAEMPDATLATLKIQPSEPRDSAVYFCASGTGTGGGPQHFGDGTRLSIL.

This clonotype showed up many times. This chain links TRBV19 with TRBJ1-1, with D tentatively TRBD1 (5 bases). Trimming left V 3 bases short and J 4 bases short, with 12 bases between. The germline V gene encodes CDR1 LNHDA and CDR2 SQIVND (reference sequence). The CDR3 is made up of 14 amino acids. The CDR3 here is CASSMGPGSTEAFF. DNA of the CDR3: TGTGCCAGTAGTATGGGACCAGGTAGCACTGAAGCTTTCTTT.

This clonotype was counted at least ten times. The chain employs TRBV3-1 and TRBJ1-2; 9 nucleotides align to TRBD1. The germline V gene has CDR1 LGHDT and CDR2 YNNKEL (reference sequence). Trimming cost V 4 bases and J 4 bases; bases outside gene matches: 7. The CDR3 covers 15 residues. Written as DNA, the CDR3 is TGTGCCAGCAGCCCAGGACAGGGGAAGGGCTATGGCTACACCTTC. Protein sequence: CASSPGQGKGYGYTF.